The 13 T cell receptor beta chains below come from one sample, sequenced in a study of cytomegalovirus exposure and HLA in healthy donors. Both 60 Vbeta primers and 13 Jbeta primers went into the PCR. Libraries were prepared by immunoSEQ multiplex PCR; TCRdb keeps only in-frame clonotypes and omits some of them. The sample yields about 200,000 clones, 79% seen once. Input material: PBMCs. The receptors originated from a male donor in good health and CMV-seropositive.

CDR3 loop: CASSFGGTDTQYF. DNA for the CDR3: TGTGCCAGCAGTTTCGGGGGCACAGATACGCAGTATTTT. The chain couples TRBV25-1 to TRBJ2-3; possibly TRBD2 for D (5 bases). This CDR3 is 13 amino acids long. Trimming shortened V by 5 bases and J by 1 base, and 7 bases separated the two germline ends. CDR1 and CDR2 from the germline V gene are MGHDK and SYGVNS.

The rearrangement joins TRBV21-1 to TRBJ1-1. TRBV21-1 is flagged as a pseudogene. CDR3 length equals 18 residues. As DNA, the CDR3 is TGTGCCAGCAGCAAAGCGCTAGGGGGGGGCACGGGGACCACTGAAGCTTTCTTT. It specifies CASSKALGGGTGTTEAFF.

This chain joins TRBV7-2 and TRBJ1-4; 7 bases are a match to TRBD1. V lost 4 bases and J lost 2; bases outside the gene matches: 4. Germline V CDR1 and CDR2: SGHTA, FQGNSA. This CDR3 has 15 residues. The CDR3 region is CASSSQGVTNEKLFF. DNA of the CDR3: TGTGCCAGCAGCTCGCAGGGGGTGACTAATGAAAAACTGTTTTTT.

This chain links TRBV7-9 with TRBJ2-7; TRBD2 agrees at 8 bases. The CDR3 runs 12 residues. V shed 4 bases, J shed 5 bases, and the junction held 1 base outside the gene matches. CDR1 and CDR2 (germline): SEHNR, FQNEAQ (reference sequence). CDR3 nucleotide sequence: TGTGCCAGCAGCTCGGGGGGGAACGAGCAGTACTTC. This sequence encodes CASSSGGNEQYF.

The V call is TRBV4-3, the J call TRBJ1-6; D call uncertain. This CDR3 comprises 12 residues. Per the germline V gene, CDR1 is LGHNA and CDR2 is YSLEER. V lost 2 bases and J lost 7, with 3 bases in between. CDR3 DNA sequence: TGCGCCAGCAGCCAACTAAATTCACCCCTCCACTTT. It yields the protein CASSQLNSPLHF.

Remarks on this clone: The same CDR3 is also encoded by other DNA sequences in this sample. The chain employs TRBV5-1 and TRBJ2-1, with no clear D. Germline CDR1 SGHRS, CDR2 YFSETQ. The CDR3 extends over 13 amino acids. V shed 0 bases and J shed 6 bases, with 7 bases lying between them. DNA for the CDR3: TGCGCCAGCAGCTTGGGGCCTGGCAATGAGCAGTTCTTC. This encodes CASSLGPGNEQFF.

The rearrangement links TRBV28 to TRBJ1-4; D might be TRBD1 (5 bases). This CDR3 spans 15 amino acids. V was shortened by 5 bases and J by 6 bases, with 16 bases between the two germline ends. From germline, CDR1 is MDHEN and CDR2 SYDVKM. The CDR3 coding sequence is TGTGCCAGCAGTCCCTGGTCACTCAGGGATGAAAAACTGTTTTTT. This sequence encodes CASSPWSLRDEKLFF.

In this sample, this clone turned up once. This chain connects TRBV6-5 to TRBJ1-2, with TRBD1 identical over 8 bases. Germline V gene lookup returns CDR1 MNHEY and CDR2 SVGAGI. Trimming at V came to 4 bases and at J to 2 bases, leaving 9 bases not matched to a gene. There are 16 residues in the CDR3. The CDR3 loop is CASSLQYRGSNYGYTF. The CDR3 nucleotides are TGTGCCAGCAGTTTGCAGTACAGGGGGTCGAACTATGGCTACACCTTC.

V gene TRBV15 combines with J gene TRBJ2-7; 8 bases are shared with TRBD1. V was clipped by 3 bases and J by 4 bases; unmatched bases: 8. The germline gives CDR1 LNHNV, CDR2 YYDKDF (reference sequence). CDR3 size: 15 residues. CDR3 bases: TGTGCCACCAGCAGGCCTGACAGGGGACAGTACGAGCAGTACTTC. Amino acids: CATSRPDRGQYEQYF.

The rearrangement links TRBV28 to TRBJ2-3; 7 bases are shared with TRBD2. The CDR3 has 15 amino acids. Germline lookup yields CDR1 MDHEN and CDR2 SYDVKM. J gave up 6 bases and V 10 bases, and 16 bases lay outside the gene matches. The DNA for the CDR3 is TGTGCCATCAACGACGCCGGACTAGGGGTGGATACGCAGTATTTT. As protein: CAINDAGLGVDTQYF.

V usage is TRBV5-6 and J usage is TRBJ1-2; D is undetermined. The CDR3 spans 13 residues. Germline V lookup: CDR1 SGHDT, CDR2 YYEEEE. Trimming took 1 base from V and 8 from J, leaving 12 bases between them. CDR3 protein: CASSLSSVRGYTF. In DNA, the CDR3 is TGTGCCAGCAGCTTGTCCTCGGTACGAGGCTACACCTTC.

This sequence joins TRBV6-4 and TRBJ1-1, with D hard to call. Germline CDR1 and CDR2: MRHNA and SNTAGT. The V and J ends lost 0 bases and 4 bases respectively, with 9 bases between them. The CDR3 extends over 14 amino acids. In DNA, the CDR3 is TGTGCCAGCAGTGACTCGTCCCGGAGCACTGAAGCTTTCTTT. It is translated as CASSDSSRSTEAFF.

The V gene is TRBV18, the J gene TRBJ1-1; possible D gene TRBD1, 5 bases. The CDR3 consists of 16 residues. The V gene lost 2 bases and the J gene lost 0 bases, with 13 bases spanning the gap. Germline V lookup: CDR1 KGHSH, CDR2 LQKENI. The DNA of the CDR3 is TGTGCCAGCTCACCAGGGGGGTCTAATATGAACACTGAAGCTTTCTTT. Protein product: CASSPGGSNMNTEAFF.